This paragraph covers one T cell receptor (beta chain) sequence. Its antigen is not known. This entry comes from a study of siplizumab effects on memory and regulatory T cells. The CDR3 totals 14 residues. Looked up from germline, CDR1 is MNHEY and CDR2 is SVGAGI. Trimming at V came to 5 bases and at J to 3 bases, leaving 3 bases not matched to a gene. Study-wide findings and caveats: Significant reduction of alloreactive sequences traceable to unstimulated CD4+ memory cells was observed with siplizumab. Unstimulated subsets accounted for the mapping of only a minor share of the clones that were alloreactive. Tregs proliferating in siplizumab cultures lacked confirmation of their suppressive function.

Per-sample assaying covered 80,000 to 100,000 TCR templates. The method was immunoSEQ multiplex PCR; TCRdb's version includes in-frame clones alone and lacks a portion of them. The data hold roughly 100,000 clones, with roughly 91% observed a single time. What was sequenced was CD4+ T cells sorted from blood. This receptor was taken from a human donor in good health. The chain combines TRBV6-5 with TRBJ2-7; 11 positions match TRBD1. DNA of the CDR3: TGTGCCAGCAGTCGCGGGACAGGGGGCTACGAGCAGTACTTC. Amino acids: CASSRGTGGYEQYF.